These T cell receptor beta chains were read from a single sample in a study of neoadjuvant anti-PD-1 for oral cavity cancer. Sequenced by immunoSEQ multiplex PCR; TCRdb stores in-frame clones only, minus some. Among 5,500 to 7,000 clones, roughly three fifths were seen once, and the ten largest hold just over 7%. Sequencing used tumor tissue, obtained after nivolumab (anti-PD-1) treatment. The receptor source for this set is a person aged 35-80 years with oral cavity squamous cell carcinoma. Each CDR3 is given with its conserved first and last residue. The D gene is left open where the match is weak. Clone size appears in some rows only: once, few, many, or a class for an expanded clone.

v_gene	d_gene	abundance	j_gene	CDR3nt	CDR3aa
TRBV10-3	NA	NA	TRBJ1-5	TGTGCCATCAGTGAGTCGGACAGCCTCCCCCAGCATTTT	CAISESDSLPQHF
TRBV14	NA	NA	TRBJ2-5	TGTGCCAGCAGCCAGTGGGGAGGATTACAAGAGACCCAGTACTTC	CASSQWGGLQETQYF
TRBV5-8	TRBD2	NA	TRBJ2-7	TGTGCCAGCAGCTTCGGACTAGCGGGAGGGTCCTACGAGCAGTACTTC	CASSFGLAGGSYEQYF
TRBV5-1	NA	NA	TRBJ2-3	TGCGCCAGCAGCTTTAACAGGGCAGATACGCAGTATTTT	CASSFNRADTQYF
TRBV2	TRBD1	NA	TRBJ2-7	TGTGCCAGCAGTGATGTAGGGGGCGACTCCTACGAGCAGTACTTC	CASSDVGGDSYEQYF
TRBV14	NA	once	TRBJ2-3	TGTGCCAGCAGTGGGATAGCGCGCACAGATACGCAGTATTTT	CASSGIARTDTQYF
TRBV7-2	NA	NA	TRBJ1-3	TGTGCCAGCAGCTTAAGACAGGGAAACACCATATATTTT	CASSLRQGNTIYF
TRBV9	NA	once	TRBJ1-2	TGTGCCAGCAGCTCTGCCCCTCCCGGGACGGAGGTGGAGGAGCATGGCTACACCTTC	CASSSAPPGTEVEEHGYTF
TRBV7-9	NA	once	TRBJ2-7	TGTGCCAGCAGCCCCGGGCTAGCTAGGGGCGAGCAGTACTTC	CASSPGLARGEQYF
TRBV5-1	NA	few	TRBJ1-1	TGCGCCAGCAGCTGGACGGGGGCGGTCGGGGACACTGAAGCTTTCTTT	CASSWTGAVGDTEAFF
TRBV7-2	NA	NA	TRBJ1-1	TGTGCCAGCAGCTGGACGGTGAACACTGAAGCTTTCTTT	CASSWTVNTEAFF
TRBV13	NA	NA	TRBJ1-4	TGTGCCAGCAGCTTGGGGGGTACTTTTGGTGAAAAACTGTTTTTT	CASSLGGTFGEKLFF
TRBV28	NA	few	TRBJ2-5	TGTGCCAGCAGTTTTGCGGGCGAGAGTCAAGAGACCCAGTACTTC	CASSFAGESQETQYF
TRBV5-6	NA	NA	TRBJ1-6	TGTGCCAGCAGCTTGGAGCACAGCCTGATTAATTCACCCCTCCACTTT	CASSLEHSLINSPLHF
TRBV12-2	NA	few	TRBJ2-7	TGTGCAAGTCGCCTACGGTGGGTAGCGGGGGAATTTACCTACGAGCAGTACTTC	CASRLRWVAGEFTYEQYF
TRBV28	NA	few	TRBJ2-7	TGTGCCAGCAGGGACAGCCTCTACGAGCAGTACTTC	CASRDSLYEQYF
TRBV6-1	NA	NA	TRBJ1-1	TGTGCCAGCAGGAGACGAGGTGCTGAAGCTTTCTTT	CASRRRGAEAFF
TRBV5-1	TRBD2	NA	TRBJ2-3	TGCGCCAGCAGCTCAGGGACTAGCAGGGCCTTAGGCACAGATACGCAGTATTTT	CASSSGTSRALGTDTQYF
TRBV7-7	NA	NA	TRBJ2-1	TGTGCCAGCAGCCCGGGACTTGGGATCCACAATGAGCAGTTCTTC	CASSPGLGIHNEQFF
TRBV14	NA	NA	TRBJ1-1	TGTGCCAGCAGCCAAGGTTTAACCTACACTGAAGCTTTCTTT	CASSQGLTYTEAFF
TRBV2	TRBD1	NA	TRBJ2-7	TGTGCCAGCAGTGAAAGAGGGACAGGGATTTACGAGCAGTACTTC	CASSERGTGIYEQYF
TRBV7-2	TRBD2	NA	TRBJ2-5	TGTGCCAGCAGCCCTTTTTTTTTGATTAGCGGGGGTTCACAAGAGACCCAGTACTTC	CASSPFFLISGGSQETQYF
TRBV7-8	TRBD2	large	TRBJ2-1	TGTGCCAGCAGCTTAGTTTTTGGTCGAGCGGGAGTAGAAAATGAGCAGTTCTTC	CASSLVFGRAGVENEQFF
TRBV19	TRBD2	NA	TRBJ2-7	TGTGCCAGTAGTCCAGTCGGGACTAGCGGGATCCGAGTTAAGTACTTC	CASSPVGTSGIRVKYF
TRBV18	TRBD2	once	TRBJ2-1	TGTGCCAGCTCAGACCAACGGGCGGGAGGGCGCTCCTACAATGAGCAGTTCTTC	CASSDQRAGGRSYNEQFF
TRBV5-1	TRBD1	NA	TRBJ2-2	TGCGCCAGCAGGACAGGGGGAGATTCCGGGGAGCTGTTTTTT	CASRTGGDSGELFF